Presented here are 18 T cell receptor beta chains from one specimen sequenced in a study of cytomegalovirus exposure and HLA in healthy donors. Researchers ran the PCR with 60 Vbeta and 13 Jbeta primers. The protocol was immunoSEQ multiplex PCR, while the TCRdb copy is restricted to in-frame clones and leaves out a portion. The data show about 110,000 clones, 69% seen once. The sequencing input was PBMCs. The origin of the receptors is a woman in her 70s in good health and CMV-seropositive.

The count of this clone is one. The chain joins TRBV5-1 to TRBJ2-7, with 10 bases fitting TRBD1. Unmatched junction bases numbered 13, after V lost 4 bases and J lost 6 bases. Per the germline V gene, CDR1 is SGHRS and CDR2 is YFSETQ. CDR3 length equals 16 residues. This chain's CDR3 is CASSMTVRDRGSEQYF. The CDR3 DNA reads as TGCGCCAGCAGCATGACTGTCCGGGACAGGGGATCCGAGCAGTACTTC. Complete variable domain (other parts from reference TRBV5-1 and TRBJ2-7): KAGVTQTPRYLIKTRGQQVTLSCSPISGHRSVSWYQQTPGQGLQFLFEYFSETQRNKGNFPGRFSGRQFSNSRSEMNVSTLELGDSALYLCASSMTVRDRGSEQYFGPGTRLTVT.

V gene TRBV7-2 combines with J gene TRBJ1-2, with 9 bases identical to TRBD1. Germline CDR1 is SGHTA and CDR2 is FQGNSA. This CDR3 has 15 residues. Germline trimming cut 2 bases from V and 4 bases from J; bases unmatched to any gene: 5. CDR3 sequence (DNA): TGTGCCAGCAGCTTAATGACAGGGGGAGGCTATGGCTACACCTTC. Translating gives CASSLMTGGGYGYTF. Combining the CDR3 with reference TRBV7-2 and TRBJ1-2 gives the whole variable domain GAGVSQSPSNKVTEKGKDVELRCDPISGHTALYWYRQSLGQGLEFLIYFQGNSAPDKSGLPSDRFSAERTGGSVSTLTIQRTQQEDSAVYLCASSLMTGGGYGYTFGSGTRLTVV.

The chain recombines TRBV5-4 with TRBJ1-1, with TRBD1 identical over 8 bases. V trimming: 4 bases; J trimming: 1 base; junction bases outside the gene matches: 3. Per germline, CDR1 SGHNT and CDR2 YYREEE (reference sequence). This CDR3 has 14 residues. The CDR3 region is CASSAQGGNTEAFF. CDR3 DNA sequence: TGTGCCAGCAGCGCACAGGGGGGGAACACTGAAGCTTTCTTT.

This clone was seen only once. V gene TRBV2 combines with J gene TRBJ1-2, with 7 bases that match TRBD1. Germline CDR1 reads SNHLY; CDR2 reads FYNNEI. This CDR3 region has 12 residues. V lost 6 bases, J lost 2 bases, and 0 bases stayed unmatched. The CDR3 DNA is TGTGCCAGCAGGGGACAGAACTATGGCTACACCTTC. The encoded protein is CASRGQNYGYTF. Full variable domain (missing parts from reference TRBV2 and TRBJ1-2): EPEVTQTPSHQVTQMGQEVILRCVPISNHLYFYWYRQILGQKVEFLVSFYNNEISEKSEIFDDQFSVERPDGSNFTLKIRSTKLEDSAMYFCASRGQNYGYTFGSGTRLTVV.

The J gene is TRBJ2-3, the V gene TRBV29-1, with D tentatively TRBD2 (5 bases). In germline, CDR1 is SQVTM, CDR2 ANQGSEA. The CDR3 runs 16 residues. The V end lost 0 bases, the J end lost 2 bases, and 15 bases lay between the germline ends. The CDR3 sequence is CSVEDPDWKITDTQYF. The DNA of the CDR3 is TGCAGCGTTGAAGATCCGGACTGGAAGATCACAGATACGCAGTATTTT.

The chain joins TRBV7-2 to TRBJ1-5, with a possible D match to TRBD1 (5 bases). Germline V gene data show CDR1 as SGHTA and CDR2 as FQGNSA. Trimming cost V 2 bases and J 5 bases, with 13 bases left between them. The CDR3 spans 15 residues. CDR3 protein: CASSLSAGTYQPQHF. CDR3 nucleotides: TGTGCCAGCAGCTTAAGTGCAGGGACTTATCAGCCCCAGCATTTT.

This clone came up once. V and J are TRBV19 and TRBJ2-3; 7 bases align to TRBD1. This CDR3 region has 11 residues. V trimming: 4 bases; J trimming: 8 bases; junction bases outside the gene matches: 0. Per the germline V gene, CDR1 is LNHDA and CDR2 is SQIVND (reference sequence). This chain's CDR3 is CASSTGGTQYF. CDR3 bases: TGTGCCAGTAGTACAGGGGGTACGCAGTATTTT.

The CDR3 region is CASVGAGAYIHYNEQFF. In nucleotides, the CDR3 is TGTGCCAGCGTAGGGGCGGGGGCTTATATCCACTACAATGAGCAGTTCTTC. This chain uses TRBV25-1 with TRBJ2-1; D might be TRBD2 (7 bases). Germline V CDR1 and CDR2: MGHDK, SYGVNS. CDR3 length: 17 amino acids. V was trimmed by 8 bases and J by 3 bases, leaving 23 bases between them.

The CDR3 loop is CASSHTGTGTGELFF. In DNA form, the CDR3 reads TGCGCCAGCAGCCACACAGGGACCGGGACCGGGGAGCTGTTTTTT. The chain recombines TRBV4-1 with TRBJ2-2, with a possible D match to TRBD1 (6 bases). The length of the CDR3 is 15 residues. Looked up from germline, CDR1 is MGHRA and CDR2 is YSYEKL. The V end lost 3 bases, the J end lost 5 bases, and 13 bases lay between the germline ends.

This sequence joins TRBV6-5 and TRBJ2-7, with 11 bases that match TRBD1. Per the germline V gene, CDR1 is MNHEY and CDR2 is SVGAGI. CDR3 length: 14 residues. The V and J ends lost 5 bases and 4 bases, in that order; junction bases with no gene match: 4. The CDR3 DNA follows: TGTGCCAGCAGTCTCCGGGACAGGGGGTACGAGCAGTACTTC. Translation: CASSLRDRGYEQYF.

This clone was recorded a few times. This chain uses TRBV5-4 with TRBJ2-1, with 7 positions matching TRBD1. Trimming took 3 bases from V and 7 from J; bases not matched to a gene: 4. The germline V gene encodes CDR1 SGHNT and CDR2 YYREEE (reference sequence). The CDR3 consists of 13 residues. CDR3 DNA sequence: TGTGCCAGCAGCTCCAACAGGGGAAATGAGCAGTTCTTC. Translated, it gives CASSSNRGNEQFF. Full variable domain (outside the CDR3, taken from reference TRBV5-4 and TRBJ2-1): ETGVTQSPTHLIKTRGQQVTLRCSSQSGHNTVSWYQQALGQGPQFIFQYYREEENGRGNFPPRFSGLQFPNYSSELNVNALELDDSALYLCASSSNRGNEQFFGPGTRLTVL.

V gene TRBV7-8 combines with J gene TRBJ2-3; 9 nucleotides line up with TRBD2. Unmatched junction bases numbered 1, after V lost 3 bases and J lost 3 bases. Germline loops: CDR1 SGHVS, CDR2 FQNEAQ. CDR3 length equals 14 residues. The CDR3 is CASSFSGGTDTQYF. CDR3 bases: TGTGCCAGCAGCTTTAGCGGGGGTACAGATACGCAGTATTTT.

Here the CDR3 reads CASSQDSVRGSPLHF. CDR3 DNA: TGCGCCAGCAGCCAAGACAGTGTGAGAGGCTCACCCCTCCACTTT. This chain links TRBV5-1 with TRBJ1-6; the D gene is possibly TRBD1 (5 bases). Germline CDR1 is SGHRS and CDR2 is YFSETQ. This CDR3 region has 15 residues. V shed 4 bases and J shed 10 bases, with 18 bases lying between them. The whole variable domain, remainder taken from reference TRBV5-1 and TRBJ1-6, is KAGVTQTPRYLIKTRGQQVTLSCSPISGHRSVSWYQQTPGQGLQFLFEYFSETQRNKGNFPGRFSGRQFSNSRSEMNVSTLELGDSALYLCASSQDSVRGSPLHFGNGTRLTVT.

The V call is TRBV4-2, the J call TRBJ1-2; D remains unclear. Per germline, CDR1 LGHNA and CDR2 YNFKEQ. The ends were cut back, 1 base at V and 3 bases at J, with 6 bases in the middle. The CDR3 length is 13 residues. CDR3 coding DNA: TGTGCCAGCAGCCAAGCAACAGACTATGGCTACACCTTC. This gives the protein CASSQATDYGYTF.

The chain couples TRBV5-1 to TRBJ1-4; D gene ambiguous. The CDR3 has 16 residues. V was cut by 4 bases and J by 7 bases, with 20 bases left in between. Germline V gene sequence: CDR1 SGHRS, CDR2 YFSETQ. CDR3 protein: CASSVAGGERAEKLFF. CDR3 coding DNA: TGCGCCAGCAGCGTCGCTGGCGGGGAAAGGGCTGAAAAACTGTTTTTT.

The chain has TRBV9 and TRBJ2-6, with 9 bases matching TRBD1. The germline V gene has CDR1 SGDLS and CDR2 YYNGEE. Trimming at V came to 1 base and at J to 1 base, leaving 6 bases not matched to a gene. The CDR3 has 18 residues. CDR3 sequence: CASSVWDRVQSGANVLTF. The CDR3 DNA is TGTGCCAGCAGCGTATGGGACAGGGTCCAATCTGGGGCCAACGTCCTGACTTTC.

This clone was seen only a few times. The V gene is TRBV13, the J gene TRBJ1-1; TRBD1 might be the D (6 bases). The CDR3 is 14 residues long. Germline lookup yields CDR1 PRHDT and CDR2 FYEKMQ (reference sequence). Trimming stripped 5 bases from V and 2 bases from J, with 12 bases between. The CDR3 sequence is CASSPRQANTEAFF. As DNA, the CDR3 is TGTGCCAGCAGCCCGAGACAGGCCAACACTGAAGCTTTCTTT.

This chain connects TRBV5-6 to TRBJ2-5; 13 nucleotides align to TRBD2. Germline CDR1 SGHDT, CDR2 YYEEEE. CDR3 length: 16 residues. The V and J ends lost 3 bases and 4 bases, in that order; junction bases with no gene match: 6. The CDR3 nucleotides read TGTGCCAGCAGCTACATAGGGACTAGCGGGGTAGAGACCCAGTACTTC. This sequence encodes CASSYIGTSGVETQYF.